A single TCR beta chain is shown here with its context. The source of the sample is a study of T cells in localized non-small cell lung cancer. The germline V and J ends were trimmed by 5 bases and 0 bases, with 17 bases remaining between them. The germline gives CDR1 LNHNV, CDR2 YYDKDF (reference sequence). The CDR3 is made up of 17 amino acids. The assay was immunoSEQ multiplex PCR, and TCRdb's table has in-frame clones only and misses some. The sample carries roughly 2,100 clones, around 25% recorded once. The specimen was normal lung tissue next to the tumor, collected before any cancer treatment. This clonotype was obtained from a female donor over 55 with stage III squamous cell lung carcinoma. V is TRBV15 and J is TRBJ2-4, with D perhaps TRBD1 (6 bases). This CDR3 is CATSLGQLHLAKNIQYF. The CDR3 coding sequence is TGTGCCACCAGCCTCGGACAGCTACACCTAGCCAAAAACATTCAGTACTTC.